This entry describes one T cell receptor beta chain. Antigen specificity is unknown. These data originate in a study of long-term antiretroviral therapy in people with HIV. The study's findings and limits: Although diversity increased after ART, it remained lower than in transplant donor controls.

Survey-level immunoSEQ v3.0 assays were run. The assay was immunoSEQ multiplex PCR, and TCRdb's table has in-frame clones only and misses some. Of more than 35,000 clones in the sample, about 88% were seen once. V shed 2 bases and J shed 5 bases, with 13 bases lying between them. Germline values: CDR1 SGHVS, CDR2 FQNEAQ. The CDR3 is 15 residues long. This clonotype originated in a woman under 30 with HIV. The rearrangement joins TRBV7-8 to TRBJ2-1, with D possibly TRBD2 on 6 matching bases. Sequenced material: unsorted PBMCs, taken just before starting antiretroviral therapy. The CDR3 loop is CASSLTGRRDNEQFF. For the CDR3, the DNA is TGTGCCAGCAGCTTAACCGGGCGGAGGGACAATGAGCAGTTCTTC.